Below, 29 T cell receptor beta chains from the same sample are listed, as sequenced in a study of T cells after yellow fever vaccination. MiXCR was run by TCRdb on the 5' RACE reads, yielding one entry per CDR3 protein. The top ten clones hold roughly 28% of a sample with 70,000 to 80,000 distinct CDR3 sequences, around 7% of them seen once. The source material was CD8+ T cells sorted from PBMCs, sampled 10 to 11 days after the first yellow fever vaccination. All receptors come from a man aged 18 to 29 who received the YFV17D yellow fever vaccine.

This clonotype was picked up many times. The chain is built from TRBV14 and TRBJ2-1; the D gene is possibly TRBD2 (5 bases). The CDR3 loop spans 13 amino acids. The V gene's germline CDR1 is SGHDN and CDR2 FVKESK. Trimming removed 1 base from V and 7 bases from J, with 8 bases in between. The CDR3 region has the DNA TGTGCCAGCAGCCAAGGGACGGGGAATGAGCAGTTCTTC. Protein product: CASSQGTGNEQFF.

This clonotype was picked up a small number of times. The CDR3 DNA is TGTGCCAGCAGGAGGACAGGGAGTTCCACCGGGGAGCTGTTTTTT. Residues: CASRRTGSSTGELFF. The V and J genes are TRBV11-1 and TRBJ2-2; 8 bases align to TRBD1. This CDR3 is 15 amino acids long. V gave up 6 bases and J gave up 4 bases; unmatched junction bases: 7. Germline CDR1 and CDR2: SGHAT and FQDESV (reference sequence).

This clonotype has a count of ten or more. The CDR3 DNA reads TGTGCCAGCAGCACTTCCGCTGGACAGGGGGACGAGCAGTACTTC. Translated: CASSTSAGQGDEQYF. This chain joins TRBV9 and TRBJ2-7, with 10 positions matching TRBD1. The CDR3 is 15 amino acids. The germline V gene has CDR1 SGDLS and CDR2 YYNGEE. Unmatched junction bases numbered 9, after V lost 4 bases and J lost 5 bases.

This clonotype has just a few counts. J is TRBJ2-3 and V is TRBV5-1; 11 nucleotides agree with TRBD2. This CDR3 spans 15 amino acids. Germline V gene sequence: CDR1 SGHRS, CDR2 YFSETQ. V shed 4 bases, J shed 3 bases, and the junction held 4 bases outside the gene matches. As DNA, the CDR3 is TGCGCCAGCAGCCGGGGACTAGCGGAGACAGATACGCAGTATTTT. It encodes CASSRGLAETDTQYF.

This chain links TRBV28 with TRBJ2-7; D is uncertain. The V and J ends lost 2 bases and 1 base respectively, with 6 bases between them. CDR1 MDHEN and CDR2 SYDVKM come from the germline V gene. The CDR3 extends over 13 amino acids. The DNA for the CDR3 is TGTGCCAGCAGTTTAGACTTATCCTACGAGCAGTACGTC. Its translation: CASSLDLSYEQYV.

This clonotype was observed many times. J is TRBJ2-2 and V is TRBV7-8, with unresolved D. This CDR3 has 13 residues. The V gene lost 6 bases and the J gene lost 0 bases, with 5 bases spanning the gap. Germline-derived CDR1 and CDR2 are SGHVS and FQNEAQ. The CDR3 DNA sequence: TGTGCCAGCAGGAACACGAACACCGGGGAGCTGTTTTTT. This sequence encodes CASRNTNTGELFF.

This clonotype was recorded many times. The chain recombines TRBV6-1 with TRBJ2-5, with 10 bases lining up with TRBD2. From germline, CDR1 is MNHNS and CDR2 SASEGT. The CDR3 is 15 amino acids. The trim removed 8 bases at V and 4 bases at J, leaving 10 bases unmatched. The CDR3, as DNA: TGTGCCAGCTGTCAACTAGCGGGGCCGGGAGAGACCCAGTACTTC. Its translation is CASCQLAGPGETQYF.

This clonotype was seen a few times. The chain combines TRBV18 with TRBJ1-1, with a weak D call TRBD1 (5 bases). Germline CDR1 KGHSH, CDR2 LQKENI. The CDR3 length is 13 residues. Trimming left V 7 bases short and J 4 bases short, with 13 bases between. The CDR3 coding sequence is TGTGCCAGCTACAACGATAGGGGCACTGAAGCTTTCTTT. This encodes CASYNDRGTEAFF.

This clonotype was detected many times. The junction does not match germline at one end; this may be a read error. The V gene is TRBV6-2 or TRBV6-3, the J gene TRBJ1-1, with 7 nucleotides matching TRBD1. CDR1 is MNHEY and CDR2 is SVGEGT in the germline V gene. This CDR3 has 15 amino acids. The CDR3 here is CASDNLQGLPTGAFF. The DNA of the CDR3 is TGTGCCAGCGACAACTTACAGGGGCTTCCTACTGGAGCTTTCTTT.

This clonotype has a count of ten or more. The chain is built from TRBV20-1 and TRBJ1-1; a possible D gene is TRBD1 (5 bases). This CDR3 is built from 13 residues. V was pared by 6 bases and J by 0 bases, with 11 bases between. Germline V gene data show CDR1 as DFQATT and CDR2 as SNEGSKA (reference sequence). Here the CDR3 reads CSARGPMNTEAFF. CDR3 DNA sequence: TGCAGTGCCCGGGGACCGATGAACACTGAAGCTTTCTTT.

Many counts were recorded for this clonotype. This chain links TRBV9 with TRBJ1-2; no clear D. Germline CDR1 is SGDLS and CDR2 is YYNGEE. V was trimmed by 0 bases and J by 1 base, leaving 10 bases between them. This CDR3 is 15 amino acids long. In nucleotides, the CDR3 is TGTGCCAGCAGCGTAGGAGACGGTATTAACTATGGCTACACCTTC. It yields the protein CASSVGDGINYGYTF.

This clonotype was seen at least ten times. The rearrangement uses TRBV9 and TRBJ2-2, with D tentatively TRBD2 (5 bases). Trimming pared 0 bases from V and 7 bases from J, leaving 10 bases between. The germline CDR1 and CDR2 sequences are SGDLS and YYNGEE. The CDR3 contains 14 residues. The CDR3 spells CASSVAYRGGELFF. For the CDR3, the DNA is TGTGCCAGCAGCGTAGCTTACCGGGGCGGGGAGCTGTTTTTT.

This clonotype has only a few counts. The chain combines TRBV3-1 with TRBJ2-5, with TRBD1 matching over 9 bases. The V and J ends lost 5 bases and 4 bases, in that order; junction bases with no gene match: 5. Germline CDR1 is LGHDT and CDR2 is YNNKEL (reference sequence). This CDR3 has 14 residues. The CDR3 loop reads CASSVTGGLETQYF. In DNA form, the CDR3 reads TGTGCCAGCAGCGTTACAGGGGGCCTAGAGACCCAGTACTTC.

This clonotype has ten or more counts. The chain employs TRBV24-1 and TRBJ2-3, with D possibly being TRBD2 (6 bases). Germline CDR1 reads KGHDR; CDR2 reads SFDVKD. The CDR3 loop spans 15 amino acids. Trimming removed 4 bases at V and 4 bases at J, with 14 bases between. The CDR3 DNA sequence: TGTGCCACCAGTGAATGGGGGGATATCCCAGATACGCAGTATTTT. Amino acid sequence: CATSEWGDIPDTQYF.

This clonotype was seen only a few times. This chain joins TRBV19 and TRBJ2-1; 9 positions match TRBD2. Germline V gene lookup returns CDR1 LNHDA and CDR2 SQIVND (reference sequence). The CDR3 loop spans 14 amino acids. Trimming took 1 base from V and 6 from J; bases not matched to a gene: 1. The DNA for the CDR3 is TGTGCCAGTAGTATAGGCGGGGGGGCCAATGAGCAGTTCTTC. Translated: CASSIGGGANEQFF. The variable domain in full, completed from reference TRBV19 and TRBJ2-1, reads DGGITQSPKYLFRKEGQNVTLSCEQNLNHDAMYWYRQDPGQGLRLIYYSQIVNDFQKGDIAEGYSVSREKKESFPLTVTSAQKNPTAFYLCASSIGGGANEQFFGPGTRLTVL.

The sample holds a few counts of this clonotype. V usage is TRBV4-1 and J usage is TRBJ1-5; TRBD1 aligns across 9 bases. Germline CDR1 and CDR2: MGHRA and YSYEKL. The CDR3 has 16 amino acids. J lost 5 bases, V lost 2 bases, and 7 bases had no gene match. In nucleotides, the CDR3 is TGCGCCAGCAGCCAATGGACAGGGGCTTCACATCAGCCCCAGCATTTT. Amino acids: CASSQWTGASHQPQHF.

This clonotype came up a few times. The chain combines TRBV11-2 with TRBJ2-3; no definite D call. The CDR3 length is 12 residues. Germline CDR1 is SGHAT and CDR2 is FQNNGV. V lost 5 bases and J lost 5, with 8 bases in between. Written as DNA, the CDR3 is TGTGCCAGCAGCGGAGAGGAAGATACGCAGTATTTT. Protein product: CASSGEEDTQYF.

Ten or more counts support this clonotype. The chain is built from TRBV7-8 and TRBJ1-5; possible D gene TRBD1, 5 bases. The germline V gene encodes CDR1 SGHVS and CDR2 FQNEAQ. V was pared by 5 bases and J by 5 bases, with 10 bases between. This CDR3 region has 13 residues. The CDR3 spells CASSGRGDQPQHF. The CDR3 DNA is TGTGCCAGCAGCGGAAGGGGAGATCAGCCCCAGCATTTT. The full variable domain, rest sourced from reference TRBV7-8 and TRBJ1-5, is GAGVSQSPRYKVAKRGQDVALRCDPISGHVSLFWYQQALGQGPEFLTYFQNEAQLDKSGLPSDRFFAERPEGSVSTLKIQRTQQEDSAVYLCASSGRGDQPQHFGDGTRLSIL.

This clonotype has a count of ten or more. The chain employs TRBV9 and TRBJ1-6; TRBD1 is a possible D gene (5 bases). CDR3 length: 14 residues. Trimming took 4 bases from V and 7 from J, leaving 12 bases between them. The germline CDR1 and CDR2 sequences are SGDLS and YYNGEE. DNA for the CDR3: TGTGCCAGCAGCCGGGACGGCGAGAATTCACCCCTCCACTTT. Its translation is CASSRDGENSPLHF.

With regard to this clonotype: A junction end diverges from the germline sequence, so it may reflect a read error. V and J are TRBV7-9 and TRBJ2-3; 13 bases are shared with TRBD2. This CDR3 spans 17 amino acids. The germline CDR1 and CDR2 sequences are SEHNR and FQNEAQ (reference sequence). CDR3: CAGRPGLAGLSTDTQYF. The CDR3, as DNA: TGTGCCGGCAGACCGGGACTAGCGGGGCTTAGCACAGATACGCAGTATTTT. The whole variable domain, filled in from reference TRBV7-9 and TRBJ2-3, reads DTGVSQNPRHKITKRGQNVTFRCDPISEHNRLYWYRQTLGQGPEFLTYFQNEAQLEKSRLLSDRFSAERPKGSFSTLEIQRTEQGDSAMYLCAGRPGLAGLSTDTQYFGPGTRLTVL.

This clonotype has more than one count but fewer than ten. CDR3 sequence reads: CASSFGLGFTGELFF. The DNA for the CDR3 is TGTGCCAGCAGCTTTGGCCTAGGTTTCACCGGGGAGCTGTTTTTT. The rearrangement joins TRBV7-6 to TRBJ2-2; D unresolved. Germline-derived CDR1 and CDR2 are SGHVS and FNYEAQ. The CDR3 totals 15 residues. Trimming pared 3 bases from V and 4 bases from J, leaving 12 bases between.

At least ten counts were recorded for this clonotype. The rearrangement uses TRBV5-1 and TRBJ2-1; no firm D call. Per the germline V gene, CDR1 is SGHRS and CDR2 is YFSETQ. The ends were cut back, 0 bases at V and 3 bases at J, with 7 bases in the middle. CDR3 size: 14 residues. The CDR3: CASSLVGLYNEQFF. DNA for the CDR3: TGCGCCAGCAGCTTGGTGGGTCTCTACAATGAGCAGTTCTTC.

A few counts support this clonotype. V and J are TRBV7-9 and TRBJ2-1; D unclear. V gave up 1 base and J gave up 12 bases, with 13 bases separating them. This CDR3 is built from 13 residues. CDR1 SEHNR and CDR2 FQNEAQ come from the germline V gene (reference sequence). The CDR3 DNA sequence: TGTGCCAGCAGCTTAGGCGACAAGTTGTCGCAGTTCTTC. As protein: CASSLGDKLSQFF.

This clonotype was seen many times. This chain connects TRBV7-6 to TRBJ1-4; a possible D gene is TRBD1 (5 bases). V gave up 0 bases and J gave up 6 bases, with 8 bases separating them. The V gene's germline CDR1 is SGHVS and CDR2 FNYEAQ. This CDR3 is built from 14 residues. CDR3 amino acids: CASSLATGDEKLFF. The CDR3 DNA is TGTGCCAGCAGCTTAGCCACAGGTGATGAAAAACTGTTTTTT.

This clonotype was detected a few times. The CDR3 loop reads CASSPATVNYGYTF. The CDR3 nucleotides are TGCGCCAGCAGCCCGGCGACAGTTAACTATGGCTACACCTTC. The chain carries TRBV5-1 and TRBJ1-2, with D possibly TRBD1 on 5 matching bases. The V and J ends lost 4 bases and 1 base respectively, with 11 bases between them. Germline CDR1 SGHRS, CDR2 YFSETQ. CDR3 size: 14 residues.

At least ten counts were recorded for this clonotype. The V gene is TRBV6-1, the J gene TRBJ2-3, with 7 positions matching TRBD1. Looked up from germline, CDR1 is MNHNS and CDR2 is SASEGT. The CDR3 sequence is 15 residues long. V lost 9 bases to trimming and J lost 4 bases; unmatched junction nucleotides: 13. The DNA of the CDR3 is TGTGCCAGACCGAGAGACAGGGATGAAGCAGATACGCAGTATTTT. This sequence encodes CARPRDRDEADTQYF.

This clonotype was picked up a small number of times. The V gene is TRBV7-9, the J gene TRBJ2-5; 7 positions match TRBD1. The CDR3 extends over 15 amino acids. Losses at the gene ends were 1 base for V and 5 bases for J; bases not matched to a gene: 7. Germline V gives CDR1 SEHNR, CDR2 FQNEAQ (reference sequence). CDR3 residues: CASSLGTGNRETQYF. The CDR3, as DNA: TGTGCCAGCAGCTTAGGGACAGGCAACCGCGAGACCCAGTACTTC.

The V call is TRBV7-9, the J call TRBJ2-1; 9 nucleotides match TRBD2. Trimming cost V 5 bases and J 2 bases; bases outside gene matches: 10. CDR3 size: 17 residues. Germline V gene lookup returns CDR1 SEHNR and CDR2 FQNEAQ (reference sequence). In DNA form, the CDR3 reads TGTGCCAGCAGCGAAAATCTAGCGGGGCGAGCCTACAATGAGCAGTTCTTC. Amino acid sequence: CASSENLAGRAYNEQFF.

The chain joins TRBV4-2 to TRBJ2-1, with no clear D. There are 14 residues in the CDR3. Trimming removed 4 bases at V and 6 bases at J, with 13 bases between. The germline gives CDR1 LGHNA, CDR2 YNFKEQ. The CDR3 here is CASSPERLCNEQFF. CDR3 nucleotide sequence: TGTGCCAGCAGCCCCGAGCGACTCTGCAATGAGCAGTTCTTC.